Presented here are 18 T cell receptor beta chains from one specimen sequenced in a study of T cells in Graves' hyperthyroidism and ophthalmopathy. TCR beta CDR3 region amplification was performed from RNA transcripts. With the HTBI primer set, the TCR CDR3 went through a first round of RT-PCR. TCRdb analysed the multiplex PCR reads with MiXCR anew, one entry per CDR3 protein. The data contain approximately 300,000 distinct CDR3 sequences, over 15% of them singletons. The sequencing input was blood. The receptors originated from a woman between 55 and 75 years old with Graves' ophthalmopathy.

This clonotype was recorded at least ten times. This sequence joins TRBV9 and TRBJ2-5; the D gene could be TRBD1 or TRBD2 (5 bases each). Trimming cost V 2 bases and J 2 bases, with 13 bases left between them. Germline CDR1 and CDR2: SGDLS and YYNGEE. The CDR3 is made up of 15 amino acids. CDR3 sequence: CASSVASGLQETQYF. The CDR3 nucleotides read TGTGCCAGCAGCGTCGCATCGGGGCTTCAAGAGACCCAGTACTTC.

The V gene is TRBV24-1, the J gene TRBJ1-1; the D gene is possibly TRBD1 (5 bases). Germline CDR1 is KGHDR and CDR2 is SFDVKD. The CDR3 loop spans 16 amino acids. The V and J ends lost 5 bases and 1 base respectively, with 16 bases between them. The DNA for the CDR3 is TGTGCCACCAGTGGGGCAGGGTCGTATCCGAACACTGAAGCTTTCTTT. Residues: CATSGAGSYPNTEAFF.

This clonotype has only a few counts. The chain couples TRBV20-1 to TRBJ1-2; tentative D call: TRBD1 (6 bases). V was trimmed by 6 bases and J by 7 bases, leaving 12 bases between them. Germline CDR1 reads DFQATT; CDR2 reads SNEGSKA (reference sequence). CDR3 length: 11 residues. CDR3 DNA sequence: TGCAGTGCGAACCACAGGGCTGGCTACACCTTC. This gives the protein CSANHRAGYTF.

In its sample, this clonotype was seen a few times. This chain joins TRBV19 and TRBJ1-2; no clear D gene. This CDR3 is 14 amino acids long. CDR1 LNHDA and CDR2 SQIVND come from the germline V gene (reference sequence). The V end lost 5 bases, the J end lost 4 bases, and 14 bases lay between the germline ends. CDR3 amino acids: CASSSRTDLYGYTF. The CDR3 nucleotides read TGTGCCAGTAGTTCACGGACGGACCTCTATGGCTACACCTTC.

Turning to this clonotype: A read error is possible here, since a much larger clone lies one base away. The V call is TRBV9, the J call TRBJ2-7, with 12 bases matching TRBD2. Germline assignment: CDR1 SGDLS and CDR2 YYNGEE. V was clipped by 4 bases and J by 5 bases; unmatched bases: 10. The CDR3 has 16 residues. The CDR3 coding sequence is TGTGCCAGCAGCCAGGGACTAGCGGGTGTGTTCGACGAGCAGTACTTC. This sequence encodes CASSQGLAGVFDEQYF. Looking up the rest from reference TRBV9 and TRBJ2-7 gives the full variable domain: DSGVTQTPKHLITATGQRVTLRCSPRSGDLSVYWYQQSLDQGLQFLIQYYNGEERAKGNILERFSAQQFPDLHSELNLSSLELGDSALYFCASSQGLAGVFDEQYFGPGTRLTVT.

This rearrangement joins TRBV10-3 to TRBJ1-5; possible D gene TRBD1, 5 bases. The CDR3 runs to 14 residues. Germline V gives CDR1 ENHRY, CDR2 SYGVKD. V was pared by 3 bases and J by 7 bases, with 13 bases between. The DNA of the CDR3 is TGTGCCATCAGTGATGGGGGGGGAGGCCAGCCCCAGCATTTT. Translated, it gives CAISDGGGGQPQHF.

This chain connects TRBV6-5 to TRBJ1-1, with 7 bases lining up with TRBD1. CDR3 size: 15 residues. The germline gives CDR1 MNHEY, CDR2 SVGAGI. The V gene end was trimmed by 2 bases and the J gene end by 6 bases; junction bases not matched to a gene: 9. For the CDR3, the DNA is TGTGCCAGCAGTTACCTCATGACAGGGTGGGCTGAAGCTTTCTTT. This codes for CASSYLMTGWAEAFF.

This clonotype has a count of ten or more. The gene calls are TRBV28 and TRBJ2-1, with 8 bases fitting TRBD1. After removal of 5 bases from V and 2 bases from J, the junction contained 2 bases not matched to a gene. CDR3 length equals 14 residues. Germline assignment: CDR1 MDHEN and CDR2 SYDVKM. The CDR3 is CASSRGQAYNEQFF. The DNA of the CDR3 is TGTGCCAGCAGTAGGGGACAGGCCTACAATGAGCAGTTCTTC.

V usage is TRBV4-3 and J usage is TRBJ1-4; TRBD1 matches 12 bases. This CDR3 is built from 17 residues. The junction had 5 bases not matched to a gene; V was cut back by 0 bases and J by 6 bases. Germline CDR1 is LGHNA and CDR2 is YSLEER. CDR3 DNA sequence: TGCGCCAGCAGCCAAGAGGGGACAGGGGGCTCTCATGAAAAACTGTTTTTT. As protein: CASSQEGTGGSHEKLFF.

The rearrangement joins TRBV9 to TRBJ2-7; D perhaps matches TRBD2 (5 bases). Matching the DNA end better, TRBJ2-1 makes the J call doubtful. The CDR3 has 13 residues. The V gene's germline CDR1 is SGDLS and CDR2 YYNGEE. In DNA form, the CDR3 reads TGTGCCAGCAGCTCGGACTTCACCTACGAGCAGTTCTTC. This sequence encodes CASSSDFTYEQFF.

This clonotype has at least ten counts. The V and J genes are TRBV6-1 and TRBJ1-2; D may be TRBD1 (6 bases). Germline CDR1 is MNHNS and CDR2 is SASEGT. This CDR3 region has 14 residues. V shed 5 bases and J shed 4 bases, with 14 bases lying between them. The DNA for the CDR3 is TGTGCCAGCAGTTATGAGACAGGAGGCTATGGCTACACCTTC. It translates to CASSYETGGYGYTF.

This clonotype has just a few counts. The rearrangement joins TRBV27 to TRBJ2-1; D gene ambiguous. V lost 0 bases and J 12 bases, leaving 12 bases between the germline ends. The CDR3 spans 13 residues. In germline, CDR1 is MNHEY, CDR2 SMNVEV (reference sequence). CDR3 in amino acids: CASSLSRSLGQFF. The CDR3 DNA is TGTGCCAGCAGTTTATCCCGGTCTTTGGGGCAGTTCTTC.

The sample holds many counts of this clonotype. The chain has TRBV28 and TRBJ2-3; 10 bases match TRBD1. The CDR3 has 15 residues. Germline CDR1 is MDHEN and CDR2 is SYDVKM. V dropped 7 bases and J dropped 2; count of bases not matched to a gene: 6. In DNA form, the CDR3 reads TGTGCCAGCAAGCTGACAGGGGGCTTCACAGATACGCAGTATTTT. This sequence encodes CASKLTGGFTDTQYF.

This sequence joins TRBV3-1 and TRBJ1-1; D is uncertain. The CDR3 has 13 residues. V was clipped by 0 bases and J by 6 bases, with 8 bases between them. Germline CDR1 is LGHDT and CDR2 is YNNKEL (reference sequence). CDR3 nucleotide sequence: TGTGCCAGCAGCCAAGAGCAGCGCTCTGAAGCTTTCTTT. This gives the protein CASSQEQRSEAFF. The full variable domain, with the rest looked up from reference TRBV3-1 and TRBJ1-1, is DTAVSQTPKYLVTQMGNDKSIKCEQNLGHDTMYWYKQDSKKFLKIMFSYNNKELIINETVPNRFSPKSPDKAHLNLHINSLELGDSAVYFCASSQEQRSEAFFGQGTRLTVV.

This clonotype was picked up many times. The chain recombines TRBV12-3 or TRBV12-4 with TRBJ1-2; no clear D. With 7 bases removed from V and 0 bases from J, the gap between germline ends came to 9 bases. This CDR3 region has 13 residues. The CDR3 bases are TGTGCCAGCAACTACGGAGCTAACTATGGCTACACCTTC. Translation gives CASNYGANYGYTF.

V usage is TRBV19 and J usage is TRBJ2-1, with a possible D match to TRBD1 (5 bases). The CDR3 spans 14 residues. Trimming cost V 1 base and J 7 bases, with 11 bases left between them. Germline loops: CDR1 LNHDA, CDR2 SQIVND (reference sequence). The CDR3 nucleotides are TGTGCCAGTAGTATAGTACGACAGTCTAATGAGCAGTTCTTC. Amino acid sequence: CASSIVRQSNEQFF.

This clonotype was observed a few times. The chain couples TRBV5-6 to TRBJ1-3; D call uncertain. The CDR3 has 13 amino acids. Trimming removed 0 bases at V and 5 bases at J, with 6 bases between. The germline V gene encodes CDR1 SGHDT and CDR2 YYEEEE. CDR3: CASSLGGRNTIYF. CDR3 DNA sequence: TGTGCCAGCAGCTTGGGAGGGCGAAACACCATATATTTT.

The chain joins TRBV15 to TRBJ1-2, with no clear D. Germline V gene data show CDR1 as LNHNV and CDR2 as YYDKDF (reference sequence). This CDR3 has 14 amino acids. The V and J ends lost 7 bases and 8 bases respectively, with 20 bases between them. CDR3 sequence reads: CATTPKGGPRGYTF. The DNA of the CDR3 is TGTGCCACCACCCCGAAGGGCGGGCCGCGGGGCTACACCTTC.